Below, one T cell receptor beta chain is given with its context. This specimen includes other DNA sequences encoding the same CDR3. Assay used: immunoSEQ multiplex PCR; TCRdb lists only in-frame clones, some missing. The sample includes roughly 130,000 clones, around 93% seen only once; the top ten take 8.6%. The source of the sample is a study of control samples from healthy donors and cancer patients. This CDR3 region has 13 residues. CDR1 is MNHEY and CDR2 is SVGAGI in the germline V gene. V shed 6 bases and J shed 3 bases, with 12 bases lying between them. This sequence originates from a man younger than 35 in good health. The chain employs TRBV6-5 and TRBJ2-7, with TRBD1 as a possible D gene (5 bases). The specimen sequenced was blood. The CDR3 is CASRTGRNYEQYF. For the CDR3, the DNA is TGTGCCAGCAGAACAGGACGGAACTACGAGCAGTACTTC.